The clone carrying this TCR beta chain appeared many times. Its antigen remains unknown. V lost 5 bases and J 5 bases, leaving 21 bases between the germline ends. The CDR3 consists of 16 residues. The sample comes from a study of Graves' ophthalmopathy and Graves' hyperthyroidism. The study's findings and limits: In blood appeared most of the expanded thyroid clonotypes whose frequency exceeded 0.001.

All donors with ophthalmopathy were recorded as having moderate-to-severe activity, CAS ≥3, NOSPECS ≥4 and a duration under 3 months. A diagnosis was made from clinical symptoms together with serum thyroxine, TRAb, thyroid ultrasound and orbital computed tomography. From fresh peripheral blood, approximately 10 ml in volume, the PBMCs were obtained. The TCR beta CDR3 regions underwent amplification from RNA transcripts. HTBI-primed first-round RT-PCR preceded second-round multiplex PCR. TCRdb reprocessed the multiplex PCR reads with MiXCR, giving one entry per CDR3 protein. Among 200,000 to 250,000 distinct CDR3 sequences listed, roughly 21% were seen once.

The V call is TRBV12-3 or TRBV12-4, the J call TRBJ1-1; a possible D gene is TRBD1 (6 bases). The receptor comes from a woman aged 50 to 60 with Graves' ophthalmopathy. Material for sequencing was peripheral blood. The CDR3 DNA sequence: TGTGCCAGCAGTCCACCAAACAGGGTTGGGAAAACTGAAGCTTTCTTT. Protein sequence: CASSPPNRVGKTEAFF.